Presented here are 18 T cell receptor beta chains from one specimen sequenced in a study of blood T cell repertoires in COVID-19. Produced via immunoSEQ multiplex PCR; TCRdb's table is partial and in-frame only. Of roughly 190,000 clones in the sample, around 85% were seen once. The sample taken for sequencing was peripheral blood. The source of these receptors is a woman aged 55-69 years with COVID-19, enrolled during active disease.

The chain recombines TRBV28 with TRBJ1-1; D call uncertain. Deletions cut 3 bases from V and 0 bases from J, with 11 bases between. The CDR3 runs to 15 residues. Germline CDR1 is MDHEN and CDR2 is SYDVKM. The CDR3 sequence: CASSFEGLMNTEAFF. DNA for the CDR3: TGTGCCAGCAGTTTCGAGGGATTGATGAACACTGAAGCTTTCTTT.

This sequence joins TRBV9 and TRBJ2-7; 9 bases fit TRBD2. The CDR3 has 15 amino acids. V was clipped by 0 bases and J by 0 bases; unmatched bases: 1. Germline V gene sequence: CDR1 SGDLS, CDR2 YYNGEE. Here the CDR3 reads CASSVGTSVSYEQYF. CDR3 bases: TGTGCCAGCAGCGTAGGGACTAGCGTCTCCTACGAGCAGTACTTC.

The J gene is TRBJ2-5, the V gene TRBV9, with 7 bases identical to TRBD2. Germline assignment: CDR1 SGDLS and CDR2 YYNGEE. This CDR3 has 14 residues. V gave up 0 bases and J gave up 7 bases; unmatched junction bases: 6. The CDR3 sequence: CASSVGSREGTQYF. CDR3 DNA sequence: TGTGCCAGCAGCGTAGGGAGTAGGGAGGGGACCCAGTACTTC.

The rearrangement links TRBV11-3 to TRBJ2-7; 10 nucleotides align to TRBD1. V trimming: 1 base; J trimming: 3 bases; junction bases outside the gene matches: 3. Germline V CDR1 and CDR2: SGHNT, YENEEA. The CDR3 length is 15 residues. The CDR3 nucleotides are TGTGCCAGCAGCTTAGGGGGGACAGGGGACTACGAGCAGTACTTC. This codes for CASSLGGTGDYEQYF.

The chain is built from TRBV5-1 and TRBJ2-4; tentatively, D is TRBD2 (5 bases). The CDR3 runs to 15 residues. Trimming cost V 4 bases and J 9 bases, with 20 bases left between them. Per germline, CDR1 SGHRS and CDR2 YFSETQ. CDR3 in amino acids: CASSEGWVDGSIQYF. Here the CDR3 DNA reads TGCGCCAGCAGCGAGGGCTGGGTGGATGGGAGCATTCAGTACTTC.

The chain combines TRBV6-5 with TRBJ2-2, with TRBD2 matching 7 bases. With 2 bases clipped from V and 9 bases from J, the junction kept 6 bases outside the gene matches. From germline, CDR1 is MNHEY and CDR2 SVGAGI. The CDR3 extends over 14 amino acids. In DNA, the CDR3 is TGTGCCAGCAGTTACGCGGGGGACGGCCGGGAGCTGTTTTTT. It is translated as CASSYAGDGRELFF.

V usage is TRBV28 and J usage is TRBJ1-6; TRBD1 matches at 11 bases. The CDR3 is 18 amino acids. V dropped 5 bases and J dropped 2; count of bases not matched to a gene: 8. CDR1 MDHEN and CDR2 SYDVKM come from the germline V gene. CDR3 DNA: TGTGCCAGCAGTGATCCGGGACAGGGGGTAACCTATAATTCACCCCTCCACTTT. Its protein is CASSDPGQGVTYNSPLHF.

The rearrangement joins TRBV6-1 to TRBJ1-5; 7 nucleotides match TRBD1. The CDR3 covers 16 residues. Germline-derived CDR1 and CDR2 are MNHNS and SASEGT. V was pared by 0 bases and J by 8 bases, with 10 bases of the junction left unmatched. The CDR3 DNA follows: TGTGCCAGCAGTGAAGCCCGGGACAGCCGAAGGGAGCCCCAGCATTTT. Its translation: CASSEARDSRREPQHF.

The chain recombines TRBV30 with TRBJ2-7; TRBD1 agrees at 8 bases. Germline loops: CDR1 GTSNPN, CDR2 SVGIG (reference sequence). The CDR3 sequence is 12 residues long. V shed 7 bases, J shed 6 bases, and the junction held 8 bases outside the gene matches. CDR3 region: CAFTTGAREQYF. As DNA, the CDR3 is TGTGCCTTCACGACAGGGGCTCGCGAGCAGTACTTC.

This rearrangement joins TRBV9 to TRBJ1-1, with D maybe TRBD1 (6 bases). The CDR3 consists of 12 residues. V lost 0 bases and J lost 9, with 9 bases in between. Germline CDR1 and CDR2: SGDLS and YYNGEE. This CDR3 is CASSVATGKAFF. The CDR3 coding sequence is TGTGCCAGCAGCGTAGCCACAGGGAAAGCTTTCTTT. Full variable domain (outside the CDR3, taken from reference TRBV9 and TRBJ1-1): DSGVTQTPKHLITATGQRVTLRCSPRSGDLSVYWYQQSLDQGLQFLIQYYNGEERAKGNILERFSAQQFPDLHSELNLSSLELGDSALYFCASSVATGKAFFGQGTRLTVV.

The CDR3 nucleotides read TGCAGCGCCTCGGGACTAGCGGTATACAATGAGCAGTTCTTC. Its translation is CSASGLAVYNEQFF. V and J are TRBV29-1 and TRBJ2-1; TRBD2 aligns across 11 bases. Germline trimming cut 7 bases from V and 4 bases from J; bases unmatched to any gene: 6. The CDR3 extends over 14 amino acids. Germline assignment: CDR1 SQVTM and CDR2 ANQGSEA.

The genes are TRBV4-2 and TRBJ2-7; TRBD1 agrees at 12 bases. CDR1 is LGHNA and CDR2 is YNFKEQ in the germline V gene. The trim removed 0 bases at V and 5 bases at J, leaving 11 bases unmatched. This CDR3 has 18 residues. The CDR3 protein is CASSQDPLGGQGAHEQYF. Here the CDR3 DNA reads TGTGCCAGCAGCCAAGACCCTTTGGGGGGACAGGGGGCTCACGAGCAGTACTTC.

J is TRBJ2-7 and V is TRBV2; D is unresolved. Germline CDR1 SNHLY, CDR2 FYNNEI. V shed 6 bases and J shed 9 bases, with 9 bases lying between them. The CDR3 consists of 10 residues. CDR3 in amino acids: CASSPPGQYF. The CDR3 region has the DNA TGTGCCAGCAGCCCACCGGGGCAGTACTTC.

The V and J genes are TRBV5-4 and TRBJ2-1, with D maybe TRBD1 (6 bases). There are 15 residues in the CDR3. The V end lost 5 bases, the J end lost 0 bases, and 12 bases lay between the germline ends. Per the germline V gene, CDR1 is SGHNT and CDR2 is YYREEE (reference sequence). In DNA, the CDR3 is TGTGCCAGCAGTTCAGGGGTGGGCTCCTACAATGAGCAGTTCTTC. Translated, it gives CASSSGVGSYNEQFF.

The V and J genes are TRBV11-3 and TRBJ2-7; 7 positions agree with TRBD2. V shed 5 bases, J shed 0 bases, and the junction held 10 bases outside the gene matches. CDR1 is SGHNT, CDR2 YENEEA, per germline. The CDR3 loop spans 16 amino acids. The CDR3 region is CASSPGRGSSSYEQYF. DNA for the CDR3: TGTGCCAGCAGCCCGGGGCGGGGGAGCAGCTCCTACGAGCAGTACTTC.

The chain joins TRBV7-3 to TRBJ1-1; TRBD1 aligns across 7 bases. With 5 bases clipped from V and 7 bases from J, the junction kept 10 bases outside the gene matches. CDR3 length: 14 amino acids. Germline values: CDR1 SGHTA, CDR2 FQGTGA. The chain's CDR3 is CASSPYPGQIEAFF. Here the CDR3 DNA reads TGTGCCAGCAGCCCTTATCCGGGACAGATTGAAGCTTTCTTT.

This chain joins TRBV5-1 and TRBJ1-1; TRBD1 matches 8 bases. V was pared by 5 bases and J by 0 bases, with 3 bases of the junction left unmatched. CDR3 length: 14 residues. Germline lookup yields CDR1 SGHRS and CDR2 YFSETQ. The CDR3 loop reads CASRWTGMNTEAFF. The CDR3 coding sequence is TGCGCCAGCAGGTGGACAGGGATGAACACTGAAGCTTTCTTT.

V is TRBV19 and J is TRBJ2-7, with 9 bases identical to TRBD2. This CDR3 is 15 amino acids long. V was pared by 5 bases and J by 1 base, with 6 bases of the junction left unmatched. The germline V gene encodes CDR1 LNHDA and CDR2 SQIVND (reference sequence). CDR3 loop: CASSVSSGNSYEQYF. The CDR3 nucleotides read TGTGCCAGTAGTGTCTCTAGCGGGAATTCCTACGAGCAGTACTTC.